This T cell receptor beta chain was identified in a study of cytomegalovirus exposure and HLA in healthy donors. About the study: Early released data comprised 75 million to 100 million unique TCRs from HLA-typed donors.

Study-wide results and limits: A few V segments could not be told apart, such as TRBV6-2 and TRBV6-3, and were left out. Most subjects' HLA-A and HLA-B alleles were reportedly predicted from TCR beta sequences. Earlier findings revealed that most TCR beta V segments proved productive either about 87% or about 30% of the time.

Regarding this clone: Its antigen is not known.

The PCR made use of 60 Vbeta and 13 Jbeta primers. Clones were read by immunoSEQ multiplex PCR, and TCRdb kept only the in-frame ones, dropping some. Of approximately 180,000 clones listed, more than 75% are singletons. Trimming took off 3 bases at V and 1 base at J, with 9 bases between the two ends. In germline, CDR1 is LNHDA, CDR2 SQIVND (reference sequence). CDR3 size: 14 residues. The chain joins TRBV19 to TRBJ1-1; D gene unclear. The sequenced material came from PBMCs. The TCR comes from a woman younger than 35 in good health and CMV-seronegative. The CDR3 loop reads CASSIGVPNTEAFF. The CDR3 DNA reads TGTGCCAGTAGTATCGGGGTGCCGAACACTGAAGCTTTCTTT.